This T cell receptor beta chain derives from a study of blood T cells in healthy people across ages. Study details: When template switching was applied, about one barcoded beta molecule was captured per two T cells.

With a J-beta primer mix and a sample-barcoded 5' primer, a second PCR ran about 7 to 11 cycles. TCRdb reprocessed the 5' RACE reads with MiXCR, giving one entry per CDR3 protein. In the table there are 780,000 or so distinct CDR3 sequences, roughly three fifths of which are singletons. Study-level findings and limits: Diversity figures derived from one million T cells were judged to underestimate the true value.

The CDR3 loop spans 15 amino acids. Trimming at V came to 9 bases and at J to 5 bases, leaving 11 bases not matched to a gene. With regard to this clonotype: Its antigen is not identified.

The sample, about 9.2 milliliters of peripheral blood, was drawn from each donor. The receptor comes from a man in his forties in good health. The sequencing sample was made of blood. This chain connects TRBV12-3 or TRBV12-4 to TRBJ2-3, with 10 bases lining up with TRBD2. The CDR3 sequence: CASSTLAGGIDTQYF. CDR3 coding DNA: TGTGCCAGTAGTACCTTAGCGGGAGGAATAGATACGCAGTATTTT.